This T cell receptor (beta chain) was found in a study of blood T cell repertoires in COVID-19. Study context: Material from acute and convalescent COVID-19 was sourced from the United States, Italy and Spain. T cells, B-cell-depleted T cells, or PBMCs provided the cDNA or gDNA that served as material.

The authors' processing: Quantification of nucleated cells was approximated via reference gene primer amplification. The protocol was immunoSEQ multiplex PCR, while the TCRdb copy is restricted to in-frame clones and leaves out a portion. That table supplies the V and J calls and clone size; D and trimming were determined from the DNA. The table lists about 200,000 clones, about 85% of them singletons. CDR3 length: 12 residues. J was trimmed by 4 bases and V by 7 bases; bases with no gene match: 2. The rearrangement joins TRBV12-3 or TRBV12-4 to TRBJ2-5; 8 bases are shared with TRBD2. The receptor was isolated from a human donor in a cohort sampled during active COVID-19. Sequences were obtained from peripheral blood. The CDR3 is CASTAGGETQYF. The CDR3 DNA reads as TGTGCCAGCACCGCGGGGGGAGAGACCCAGTACTTC.